Listed here are 10 T cell receptor beta chains from one sample, sequenced in a study of monozygotic twins with cystic fibrosis. Generated by immunoSEQ multiplex PCR, the TCRdb table keeps only in-frame clones and is missing some. The sample holds 39,000 or so clones, over 80% seen once. Input material: blood. These receptors were taken from a boy aged 2-9 years with cystic fibrosis.

V gene TRBV5-1 combines with J gene TRBJ2-3; weak D call: TRBD2 (5 bases). CDR1 and CDR2 (germline): SGHRS, YFSETQ. The CDR3 runs 15 residues. V lost 6 bases and J 1 base, leaving 15 bases between the germline ends. CDR3 sequence: CASMGSGLGTDTQYF. DNA of the CDR3: TGCGCCAGCATGGGGTCGGGGTTGGGCACAGATACGCAGTATTTT. The variable domain in full, with the rest retrieved from reference TRBV5-1 and TRBJ2-3, is KAGVTQTPRYLIKTRGQQVTLSCSPISGHRSVSWYQQTPGQGLQFLFEYFSETQRNKGNFPGRFSGRQFSNSRSEMNVSTLELGDSALYLCASMGSGLGTDTQYFGPGTRLTVL.

V gene TRBV6-5 combines with J gene TRBJ2-3; D perhaps matches TRBD1 (6 bases). CDR3 length equals 14 residues. Deletions cut 6 bases from V and 0 bases from J, with 10 bases between. Germline values: CDR1 MNHEY, CDR2 SVGAGI. This CDR3 is CASSSGHSTDTQYF. The CDR3 DNA is TGTGCCAGCAGCTCGGGACACAGCACAGATACGCAGTATTTT.

This chain connects TRBV10-3 to TRBJ1-5; 8 bases align to TRBD1. Trimming cost V 3 bases and J 2 bases; bases outside gene matches: 6. Germline V lookup: CDR1 ENHRY, CDR2 SYGVKD. This CDR3 is 16 amino acids long. CDR3 amino acids: CAISDSDRGGNQPQHF. The CDR3, as DNA: TGTGCCATCAGTGACTCAGACAGGGGAGGCAATCAGCCCCAGCATTTT.

This chain uses TRBV5-1 with TRBJ1-1; D is possibly TRBD1 (5 bases). This CDR3 is 14 amino acids long. Germline CDR1 is SGHRS and CDR2 is YFSETQ. Trimming left V 6 bases short and J 4 bases short, with 16 bases between. The CDR3 DNA is TGCGCCAGCACCAACCTAAGGGACGGCACTGAAGCTTTCTTT. This codes for CASTNLRDGTEAFF.

The CDR3 DNA is TGCGCCAGCAGCCATCCGGGACAGACCTCCTACGAGCAGTACTTC. Translation gives CASSHPGQTSYEQYF. The chain links TRBV10-1 to TRBJ2-7; 7 nucleotides align to TRBD1. The germline V gene encodes CDR1 WNHNN and CDR2 SYGVQD (reference sequence). The V segment lost 6 bases and the J segment 0 bases; nucleotides outside the gene matches: 8. The CDR3 consists of 15 residues.

This clone was detected once. The rearrangement joins TRBV18 to TRBJ2-6; no clear D. V was trimmed by 1 base and J by 3 bases, leaving 7 bases between them. The CDR3 runs to 15 residues. Germline loops: CDR1 KGHSH, CDR2 LQKENI. The CDR3 loop reads CASSPQGVGANVLTF. Here the CDR3 DNA reads TGTGCCAGCTCACCACAGGGCGTTGGGGCCAACGTCCTGACTTTC.

The V and J genes are TRBV6-5 and TRBJ2-5; D unclear. Trimming cost V 8 bases and J 1 base, with 5 bases left between them. This CDR3 has 11 residues. Germline V CDR1 and CDR2: MNHEY, SVGAGI. The CDR3 DNA reads as TGTGCCAGCGGCAGCCAAGAGACCCAGTACTTC. This translates into CASGSQETQYF.

The rearrangement uses TRBV11-2 and TRBJ1-3; 9 bases align to TRBD1. The CDR3 is made up of 16 amino acids. Looked up from germline, CDR1 is SGHAT and CDR2 is FQNNGV. V lost 5 bases and J lost 5; bases outside the gene matches: 10. The CDR3 loop is CASSLLPGTGRNTIYF. The CDR3 DNA follows: TGTGCCAGCAGCCTTCTCCCCGGGACAGGGCGAAACACCATATATTTT.

The chain employs TRBV11-3 and TRBJ2-5; no reliable D call. The CDR3 is made up of 14 amino acids. V lost 4 bases to trimming and J lost 5 bases, with 14 bases between them. The germline V gene encodes CDR1 SGHNT and CDR2 YENEEA. CDR3 in DNA: TGTGCCAGCAGCTCCGCGCGGCCAGGCGAGACCCAGTACTTC. Its translation is CASSSARPGETQYF.

The CDR3 bases are TGTGCCAGCACCACGCGTCGGGACCACTACGAGCAGTACTTC. It yields the protein CASTTRRDHYEQYF. This chain connects TRBV6-4 to TRBJ2-7, with D possibly called TRBD1 or TRBD2 (5 bases each). The length of the CDR3 is 14 residues. Germline V lookup: CDR1 MRHNA, CDR2 SNTAGT. The germline V and J ends were trimmed by 7 bases and 3 bases, with 16 bases remaining between them.